The T cell receptor beta chain described here comes from a study of human T cells and chemical hapten exposure. For the study at large: Sensitization used 2% DPC on roughly 2 cm by roughly 2 cm upper inner arm skin. Study conclusions and caveats: TCRs exceeding 1 in 1000 frequency stayed unchanged with DPC sensitization.

Time point specified: patch test 1, 2 weeks after DPC sensitization. Indicated treatment: therapeutic diphenylcyclopropenone sensitization with weekly scalp DPC. In every case, blood was obtained before the patch test was applied. As concerns this clonotype: The antigen is not known.

Trimming shortened V by 0 bases and J by 3 bases, and 11 bases separated the two germline ends. This CDR3 spans 15 amino acids. Germline CDR1 and CDR2: MDHEN and SYDVKM. TCRdb passed the RACE reads through MiXCR, listing each CDR3 protein once. This table holds roughly 74,000 distinct CDR3 sequences, 25% to 40% found once. The source of this sequence is a man aged 40-49 years with alopecia areata. Some clones in this sample may be carry-over from other donors' samples. The material sequenced was whole blood, taken in connection with sensitization to the hapten diphenylcyclopropenone (DPC). This chain links TRBV28 with TRBJ1-1; no definite D call. The CDR3 protein is CASSLWDPVDTEAFF. The CDR3 nucleotides read TGTGCCAGCAGTTTATGGGACCCGGTCGACACTGAAGCTTTCTTT.